This is a list of T cell receptor delta chains from one sample in a study of gamma-delta T cells after stem cell transplantation. TCRdb re-called the RT-PCR reads through CATT. The table lists under 1,500 delta-chain clones, around 5% of them singletons. Specimen: gamma-delta T cells. All receptors come from a human donor. It is not recorded whose cells these are; they may come from a transplant donor. CDR3s include the opening cysteine and the closing phenylalanine or tryptophan. A D gene is named only where the DNA matches it firmly. Clone size is given for some rows only: seen once, a few or many times, or a class if the clone is expanded.

j_call,clone_size,d_call,v_call,cdr3_nt,cdr3_aa
TRDJ1,NA,TRDD3,TRDV2,TGTGCCTGTGACGAGGTACTGGGGGATACGCTCGCCGATAAACTCATCTTT,CACDEVLGDTLADKLIF
TRDJ1,medium-sized,TRDD3,TRDV2,TGTGCCTGTGAACAACTGGGGGAACCGAAAAGGGCCCAAAAACTCATCTTT,CACEQLGEPKRAQKLIF
TRDJ1,few,TRDD3,TRDV2,TGTGCCTGTGACTCGGTACTGGGGGATAAAAATATATACACCGATAAACTCATCTTT,CACDSVLGDKNIYTDKLIF
TRDJ1,medium-sized,NA,TRDV2,TGTGCCTGTGACACCGTTATGGCGACCGATAAACTCATCTTT,CACDTVMATDKLIF
TRDJ1,few,TRDD3,TRDV2,TGTGCCTGTGACATACTGGGGGGCAAGTACACCGATAAACTCATCTTT,CACDILGGKYTDKLIF
TRDJ1,large,TRDD3,TRDV2,TGTGCCTGTGACCCCCTACTGGGGGATACAACCGATAAACTCATCTTT,CACDPLLGDTTDKLIF
TRDJ3,NA,TRDD3,TRDV2,TGTGCCTGTGACGTTTCTGGGGGACCGAGCTCCTGGGACACCCGACAGATGTTTTTC,CACDVSGGPSSWDTRQMFF
TRDJ1,few,TRDD3,TRDV2,TGTGCCTGTCTGCCTCTACTGGGGGATACCGATAAACTCATCTTT,CACLPLLGDTDKLIF
TRDJ1,NA,TRDD3,TRDV2,TGTGCCTGTGACACCTTTGGACTGGGGGATACCCTCCACACCGATAAACTCATCTTT,CACDTFGLGDTLHTDKLIF
TRDJ1,NA,TRDD3,TRDV2,TGTGCCTGTGACGTACTGGGGGATAAGTATAACACCGATAAACTCATCTTT,CACDVLGDKYNTDKLIF
TRDJ3,NA,TRDD3,TRDV2,TGTGCCTGTGACACGGCTGGGCTGGGGGATACGCTCTCCTGGGACACCCGACAGATGTTTTTC,CACDTAGLGDTLSWDTRQMFF
TRDJ1,large,TRDD3,TRDV2,TGTGCCTGTGTGCCCTTACTGGGGGATACCCGACGAACCGATAAACTCATCTTT,CACVPLLGDTRRTDKLIF
TRDJ1,few,TRDD3,TRDV2,TGTGCCTGTGACACCGTTGAGATGGGGGATCCGTACACCGATAAACTCATCTTT,CACDTVEMGDPYTDKLIF
TRDJ1,medium-sized,NA,TRAV23/DV6,TGTGCAGCTACCGATAAACTCATCTTT,CAATDKLIF
TRDJ1,hyperexpanded,NA,TRDV2,TGTGCCTGTGACACCATTGTGCCGCGGGGCGATAAACTCATCTTT,CACDTIVPRGDKLIF
TRDJ3,few,TRDD3,TRDV2,TGTGCCTGTGACACCTTAGGGGCTTCTGGGGGAACCTGGGACACCCGACAGATGTTTTTC,CACDTLGASGGTWDTRQMFF
TRDJ1,large,TRDD3,TRDV2,TGTGCCTGTGAGATTCTTACGAGGAGGGGATACGAGGACACCGATAAACTCATCTTT,CACEILTRRGYEDTDKLIF
TRDJ1,large,TRDD3,TRDV2,TGTGCCTGTGACACCGTGCTGGGGGGTCCCGATAAACTCATCTTT,CACDTVLGGPDKLIF
TRDJ3,large,TRDD3,TRDV2,TGTGCCTGTGACACCGGCGGGACTGGGGGAAGAGGGTCCTGGGACACCCGACAGATGTTTTTC,CACDTGGTGGRGSWDTRQMFF
TRDJ1,few,TRDD3,TRDV2,TGTGCCTGTGACCTACTGGGGGATACGCTGGTTACCACCGATAAACTCATCTTT,CACDLLGDTLVTTDKLIF
TRDJ1,NA,TRDD3,TRDV2,TGTGCCTGTGACTCCGTAGAACTTCCTGGGGGATATACCGATAAACTCATCTTT,CACDSVELPGGYTDKLIF
TRDJ1,medium-sized,TRDD3,TRDV2,TGTGCCTGTGACACCGTGACTGGGGGACCTACCTCCACCGATAAACTCATCTTT,CACDTVTGGPTSTDKLIF
TRDJ1,NA,TRDD3,TRDV2,TGTGCCTGTGACAATACTGGGGGATACGAAAAACTCATCTTT,CACDNTGGYEKLIF
TRDJ1,NA,NA,TRDV2,TGTGCCTGTGATAGACTGGGAGCTACCGGCACCGATAAACTCATCTTT,CACDRLGATGTDKLIF
TRDJ1,medium-sized,TRDD3,TRDV2,TGTGCCTGTGACACGGTGGGACTGGGGGATGTCGATAAACTCATCTTT,CACDTVGLGDVDKLIF
TRDJ1,NA,TRDD3,TRDV2,TGTGCCTGTGACCCCCTCGGAGGGGATACGCCGAGTAAACTCATCTTT,CACDPLGGDTPSKLIF
TRDJ1,NA,TRDD3,TRDV2,TGTGCCTGTGACACGTTACTGGGGGATACCCGACGAACCGATAAACTCATCTTT,CACDTLLGDTRRTDKLIF
TRDJ1,large,NA,TRDV2,TGTGCCTGTATCCCCCTTGGGTACAGGGATAAACTCATCTTT,CACIPLGYRDKLIF
TRDJ1,large,TRDD3,TRDV2,TGTGCCTGTGACCTACTGGGGGATACGCAGGAGGAAAGGTACACCGATAAACTCATCTTT,CACDLLGDTQEERYTDKLIF
TRDJ1,hyperexpanded,TRDD3,TRDV2,TGTGCCTGTGACTCTATAGACGGGGGGATACTTTCCGATAAACTCATCTTT,CACDSIDGGILSDKLIF
TRDJ2,large,TRDD3,TRDV2,TGTGCCTGTGACACCGTACTGGGGGATACTTTGACAGCACAACTCTTCTTT,CACDTVLGDTLTAQLFF
TRDJ1,large,NA,TRDV2,TGTGCCTGTGACCGCCTGGACCAGGGATTCAACACCGATAAACTCATCTTT,CACDRLDQGFNTDKLIF
TRDJ1,medium-sized,TRDD3,TRDV2,TGTGCCTGTGACCCCGTCGGGCCCGGTCGTACTGGGGGACCCTACACCGATAAACTCATCTTT,CACDPVGPGRTGGPYTDKLIF
TRDJ1,NA,NA,TRDV2,TGTGCCTGTGACACCATCACCCAGCCCACCGATAAACTCATCTTT,CACDTITQPTDKLIF
TRDJ1,large,TRDD3,TRDV2,TGTGCCTGTGACACGCTGGGGGGATCCGTCACCGATAAACTCATCTTT,CACDTLGGSVTDKLIF
TRDJ1,medium-sized,TRDD3,TRDV2,TGTGCCTGTGAGAAACTGGGGGATACCACCGATAAACTCATCTTT,CACEKLGDTTDKLIF
TRDJ1,NA,NA,TRDV2,TGTGCCTGTCTGCCTCTACTGGCCCACACCGATAAACTCATCTTT,CACLPLLAHTDKLIF
TRDJ1,large,TRDD3,TRDV2,TGTGCCTGTGAGAGACTGGGGGAGGGATTCACCGATAAACTCATCTTT,CACERLGEGFTDKLIF
TRDJ1,medium-sized,TRDD3,TRDV2,TGTGCCTGTGACACCGTGGGGGATACGGGGACCGATAAACTCATCTTT,CACDTVGDTGTDKLIF
TRDJ1,large,TRDD3,TRDV2,TGTGCCTGTGACACCCTGACTGGGGGATACGAAAAACTCATCTTT,CACDTLTGGYEKLIF
TRDJ1,large,TRDD3,TRDV2,TGTGCCTGTGACACCCTGGGGGAAGGAGAGATCAGCGATAAACTCATCTTT,CACDTLGEGEISDKLIF
TRDJ3,large,NA,TRDV2,TGTGCCTGTGACACCGAGTGGGAGAGCTCCTGGGACACCCGACAGATGTTTTTC,CACDTEWESSWDTRQMFF
TRDJ1,large,NA,TRDV2,TGTGCCTGTGACACTGTGGCTAGTGAGCGATACGCGCCGTACACCGATAAACTCATCTTT,CACDTVASERYAPYTDKLIF
TRDJ1,large,TRDD3,TRDV2,TGTGCCTGTGACACCTTATCGTCGGAAGGCTGGGGGATAGGGACTAAACTCATCTTT,CACDTLSSEGWGIGTKLIF
TRDJ1,NA,TRDD3,TRDV2,TGTGCCTGTGACACAGTAGGGATACGAGGCGATAAACTCATCTTT,CACDTVGIRGDKLIF
TRDJ1,large,TRDD3,TRDV2,TGTGCCTGTGACAATCTACTGGGGGACAAACTAACGTACACCGATAAACTCATCTTT,CACDNLLGDKLTYTDKLIF
TRDJ1,NA,TRDD3,TRDV2,TGTGCCTGTGACCTTTTACTGGGGACCCAAGACACCGATAAACTCATCTTT,CACDLLLGTQDTDKLIF
TRDJ1,large,NA,TRDV2,TGTGCCTGTGACACGATTCTACCTCTTGATGGGGAGCACCCCATCCCCACCGATAAACTCATCTTT,CACDTILPLDGEHPIPTDKLIF
TRDJ1,medium-sized,TRDD3,TRDV2,TGTGCCTGTGACGGGATAAGTACTGGGGGATCTACCGATAAACTCATCTTT,CACDGISTGGSTDKLIF
TRDJ1,large,TRDD3,TRDV2,TGTGCCTGTGATTCCGTTGTACTGGGGGCCCTCGATAAACTCATCTTT,CACDSVVLGALDKLIF
TRDJ1,hyperexpanded,TRDD3,TRDV2,TGTGCCTGTGACTTGATGTCGGCGGGGCTGGGGGATACATCCACCGATAAACTCATCTTT,CACDLMSAGLGDTSTDKLIF